This T cell receptor (beta chain) was identified in a study of blood T cell repertoires in COVID-19 (dated by TCRdb to between 2020 and 2021). For context, the study as a whole: The collaborator samples originated in the United States, Italy and Spain and spanned the acute and convalescent phases of COVID-19. The prospective study material was composed of cDNA or gDNA derived from T cells, B-cell-depleted T cells, or PBMCs. Subjects who had been exposed to COVID-19, were actively infected with it, or had recovered from it provided the deeply sampled blood TCRbeta repertoires that made up the dataset. The repertoires were made available in a free public database intended to serve as a resource for research on the immune response to SARS-CoV-2. The samples were drawn from the first 160 participants of the ongoing ImmuneRACE study and from 950 to 1,500 subjects provided by 6 global collaborators. A de-identified subject ID, COVID-19 status, age in years and sex were almost always included in the sample metadata. HLA class I and class II types, where available, came from metadata supplied by the sample provider rather than from assay-based typing.

Germline trimming amounts to 4 bases on V and 6 bases on J, with 14 as the count of junction bases outside the gene matches. The germline V gene provides CDR1 SGDLS and CDR2 YYNGEE. Taken from cysteine to phenylalanine, the CDR3 has 17 residues. The entry retains the CDR3 DNA only, 51 bases that are in frame from base 1. In Seattle, one collaborating source enrolled patients while the infection was active and tracked those patients longitudinally over the course of disease. Each collaborating institution followed its own protocols to collect whole blood in K2EDTA tubes. For TCRbeta analysis, collaborator samples were shipped as frozen whole blood, as isolated PBMCs, or as DNA extracted from either sample type. TCRbeta CDR3 regions were amplified from genomic DNA by means of the immunoSEQ Assay, a bias-controlled multiplex PCR. As for the authors' bioinformatics: Within the assay, amplification of reference gene primers was used to estimate how many nucleated cells each sample contained. To quantify the absolute abundance of each unique TCRbeta CDR3 rearrangement, sequence reads were collapsed and filtered. For each sample, productive Simpson clonality was calculated as the square root of Simpson's diversity index across productive rearrangements. TCRdb took over this immuneACCESS table, retaining in-frame rearrangements with V and J assigned. Such tables are incomplete; in checked studies, under half of the missing clones stem from an unresolved V gene, and the remainder is unexplained. The D gene and trimming were derived from the DNA, and the V and J assignments and clone size from that table. The sample profile shows about 210,000 clones; 84% of them were found once. 7.8% of the sample rests with the top ten.

Points the paper makes about the study in general: How much clinical and demographic metadata was included differed by source and by participant, and the metadata was provided uncurated.

A few counts support this clone. Its antigen is not yet known. No much larger clonotype is one base removed from it; base qualities were not supplied. The sequenced sample consisted of peripheral blood. The source is a woman older than 75 with COVID-19, enrolled during active disease. The V and J segments used are TRBV9 and TRBJ2-1; 9 of the junction bases match TRBD2. The CDR3 region: CASSPGKGLAGRNEQFF. Read as DNA, the sequence is TGTGCCAGCAGCCCAGGGAAAGGTCTAGCGGGACGCAATGAGCAGTTCTTC.